This T cell receptor (beta chain) was recovered during a study of neurological immune-mediated disorders. Losses at the gene ends were 5 bases for V and 7 bases for J; bases not matched to a gene: 5. The germline V gene encodes CDR1 SEHNR and CDR2 FQNEAQ (reference sequence). This CDR3 has 15 residues. cDNA was made by 5'RACE with 10-nucleotide random UMIs. MiXCR was run by TCRdb on the 5' RACE reads, yielding one entry per CDR3 protein. The table shows 50,000 or so distinct CDR3 sequences, with 15% to 20% occurring only once. Stored at -80 C, 2 million PBMCs were the source of the unsorted libraries. This clonotype was observed at least ten times.

This receptor was obtained from a man aged 60 to 69 in good health. The chain has TRBV7-9 and TRBJ2-1; 13 bases map to TRBD2. The sequenced material came from PBMCs. Written as DNA, the CDR3 is TGTGCCAGCAGCCCTGGACTAGCGGGAGTAAATGAGCAGTTCTTC. Its protein product is CASSPGLAGVNEQFF.